Listed below are T cell receptor beta chains from one sample, sequenced in a study of cytomegalovirus exposure and HLA in healthy donors. This table comes from immunoSEQ multiplex PCR, and its TCRdb copy is limited to in-frame clones, with some not included. The data show roughly 150,000 clones, 75% to 90% seen once. Specimen: PBMCs. Every receptor here comes from a young woman in good health and CMV-seronegative. Both conserved end residues are part of each CDR3. The order of the fields is J gene, clone size, D gene, V gene, CDR3 DNA, CDR3 protein. A D gene is named only where the DNA matches it firmly. A clone size is listed for some rows: how often the clone was seen (once, few, many), or a class if it is expanded.

J: TRBJ2-5
size: .
D: TRBD2
V: TRBV5-6
DNA: TGTGCCAGCAGCGGTAGATGGACTAGCGGAGATGTGTCCCAGTACTTC
CDR3: CASSGRWTSGDVSQYF

J: TRBJ1-1
size: .
D: .
V: TRBV12-5
DNA: TGTGCTAGTGGCACCCCGCCGGTGAACACTGAAGCTTTCTTT
CDR3: CASGTPPVNTEAFF

J: TRBJ1-2
size: .
D: .
V: TRBV18
DNA: TGTGCCAGCTCACCAGTGACAGGCCTCCGAAGCTCCTATGGCTACACCTTC
CDR3: CASSPVTGLRSSYGYTF

J: TRBJ1-4
size: few
D: .
V: TRBV25-1
DNA: TGTGCCAGCAGTGAACAGGGGAGAGCTAATGAAAAACTGTTTTTT
CDR3: CASSEQGRANEKLFF

J: TRBJ2-7
size: .
D: .
V: TRBV27
DNA: TGTGCCAGCAGTTTAAAGCAGGGTTGGTACGAGCAGTACTTC
CDR3: CASSLKQGWYEQYF

J: TRBJ2-2
size: .
D: TRBD1
V: TRBV6-1
DNA: TGTGCCAGTGTGACAGGGGCGAACACCGGGGAGCTGTTTTTT
CDR3: CASVTGANTGELFF

J: TRBJ2-5
size: few
D: TRBD1
V: TRBV7-9
DNA: TGTGCCAGCAGCTTCACAGGGGGAGAGACCCAGTACTTC
CDR3: CASSFTGGETQYF

J: TRBJ2-7
size: once
D: .
V: TRBV5-6
DNA: TGTGCCAGCAGCTTAGTCGGACAGAATGCAGTCGAGCAGTACTTC
CDR3: CASSLVGQNAVEQYF

J: TRBJ2-1
size: few
D: TRBD1
V: TRBV5-4
DNA: TGTGCCAGCAGCGAACGGACAGGGGTTCCCCCCGAGCAGTTCTTC
CDR3: CASSERTGVPPEQFF

J: TRBJ2-7
size: .
D: .
V: TRBV7-8
DNA: TGTGCCAGCAGTCCTAGGACCAGCGGAAACTACGAGCAGTACTTC
CDR3: CASSPRTSGNYEQYF

J: TRBJ1-2
size: .
D: .
V: TRBV9
DNA: TGTGCCAGCAGCCCCCGGGATTACACCTATGGCTACACCTTC
CDR3: CASSPRDYTYGYTF

J: TRBJ1-4
size: few
D: .
V: TRBV7-2
DNA: TGTGCCAGCAGCCAACAACCGACGCAGGCAACTAATGAAAAACTGTTTTTT
CDR3: CASSQQPTQATNEKLFF

J: TRBJ2-3
size: .
D: .
V: TRBV2
DNA: TGTGCCAGTTCGGGAGACACAGATACGCAGTATTTT
CDR3: CASSGDTDTQYF

J: TRBJ1-2
size: .
D: .
V: TRBV4-2
DNA: TGTGCCAGCAGCCCCACAGGGACGGCATATGGCTACACCTTC
CDR3: CASSPTGTAYGYTF

J: TRBJ1-2
size: once
D: .
V: TRBV29-1
DNA: TGCAGCGTTGACGCCCTCAGGAACCCCCCTGGCTACACCTTC
CDR3: CSVDALRNPPGYTF

J: TRBJ2-1
size: .
D: .
V: TRBV11-2
DNA: TGTGCCAGCAGCTCTTACGGCTCCTACAATGAGCAGTTCTTC
CDR3: CASSSYGSYNEQFF

J: TRBJ2-1
size: .
D: TRBD2
V: TRBV13
DNA: TGTGCCAGCAGCTTAAGGACTAGTGGGTACAATGAGCAGTTCTTC
CDR3: CASSLRTSGYNEQFF

J: TRBJ1-4
size: .
D: TRBD1
V: TRBV18
DNA: TGTGCCAGCTCACCGGGACAGGGAAATCGTCGGCGTTATGAAAAACTGTTTTTT
CDR3: CASSPGQGNRRRYEKLFF

J: TRBJ1-3
size: .
D: TRBD1
V: TRBV13
DNA: TGTGCCAGCAGCCAACAGGGGTACAACACCATATATTTT
CDR3: CASSQQGYNTIYF

J: TRBJ2-7
size: .
D: .
V: TRBV19
DNA: TGTGCCAGTAGTAATGCAGGCTCCTACGAGCAGTACTTC
CDR3: CASSNAGSYEQYF

J: TRBJ1-1
size: .
D: .
V: TRBV5-1
DNA: TGCGCCAGCAGCTTTGACAGGAGCACTGAAGCTTTCTTT
CDR3: CASSFDRSTEAFF

J: TRBJ2-3
size: .
D: TRBD1
V: TRBV28
DNA: TGTGCCAGCAGTTCCCGACAGGGGGGCACAGATACGCAGTATTTT
CDR3: CASSSRQGGTDTQYF

J: TRBJ2-7
size: .
D: .
V: TRBV4-1
DNA: TGCGCCAGCAGCGCAACAGGGGGGGCTTACGAGCAGTACTTC
CDR3: CASSATGGAYEQYF

J: TRBJ1-1
size: .
D: .
V: TRBV6-5
DNA: TGTGCCAGCAGTTATTCCGGACAGCCTCTGAGTACTGAAGCTTTCTTT
CDR3: CASSYSGQPLSTEAFF

J: TRBJ1-2
size: .
D: .
V: TRBV19
DNA: TGTGCCAGTAGTGGTACATCGAAATCTAACTATGGCTACACCTTC
CDR3: CASSGTSKSNYGYTF

J: TRBJ2-1
size: once
D: .
V: TRBV5-4
DNA: TGTGCCAGCAGCGCCAGGTCAGCCGAGGAGCAGTTCTTC
CDR3: CASSARSAEEQFF

J: TRBJ2-1
size: .
D: TRBD2
V: TRBV27
DNA: TGTGCCAGCAGTTCCGGACTAGCGGGAATTTCCTACAATGAGCAGTTCTTC
CDR3: CASSSGLAGISYNEQFF

J: TRBJ2-3
size: .
D: TRBD2
V: TRBV14
DNA: TGTGCCAGCAGCCAAGAATACGCCATAGCGGGGGGCCGGGATACGCAGTATTTT
CDR3: CASSQEYAIAGGRDTQYF

J: TRBJ1-1
size: .
D: .
V: TRBV28
DNA: TGTGCCAGCAGTTTAACCAGGGGTGGGGCTGAAGCTTTCTTT
CDR3: CASSLTRGGAEAFF

J: TRBJ2-3
size: .
D: TRBD2
V: TRBV27
DNA: TGTGCCAGCAGTTTAATTAGCGGGGGCCGAACTAGCACAGATACGCAGTATTTT
CDR3: CASSLISGGRTSTDTQYF

J: TRBJ2-5
size: .
D: .
V: TRBV9
DNA: TGTGCCAGCAGCCCATGGGGGCCGCAACTCCAAGAGACCCAGTACTTC
CDR3: CASSPWGPQLQETQYF

J: TRBJ1-6
size: .
D: .
V: TRBV2
DNA: TGTGCCAGCAGTGTCCGGACAGTCGGTTCACCCCTCCACTTT
CDR3: CASSVRTVGSPLHF

J: TRBJ2-2
size: .
D: TRBD2
V: TRBV29-1
DNA: TGCAGCGTTGAAGTAATAGCGGGGGGGCCCGGGGAGCTGTTTTTT
CDR3: CSVEVIAGGPGELFF